This T cell receptor beta chain is from a study of shared clonotypes between healthy human individuals. This table comes from immunoSEQ multiplex PCR, and its TCRdb copy is limited to in-frame clones, with some not included. The sample has roughly 1,800,000 clones, around 96% seen once; the top ten hold 0.95% to 1.5%. A word on this clone: Antigen: not known.

Per the germline V gene, CDR1 is LNHNV and CDR2 is YYDKDF (reference sequence). The germline V and J ends were trimmed by 0 bases and 2 bases, with 21 bases remaining between them. This CDR3 region has 19 residues. Study-level points and caveats: Some naive CD4 clonotypes, roughly 4.5%, turned up in common across a handful of donors. Deeper or shallower sequencing was expected to change how clonotypes are shared among donors.

CD45RO-negative cells were positively selected for CCR7, leaving out terminally differentiated effector memory CD45RA+ cells. This sequence joins TRBV15 and TRBJ2-3; tentatively, D is TRBD2 (6 bases). The source of this sequence is a man younger than 35 in good health. The sample was naive CD8+ T cells sorted from blood. The CDR3, as DNA: TGTGCCACCAGCAGAGAAACTGGGTGGGGACTCGGCTCCACAGATACGCAGTATTTT. Protein sequence: CATSRETGWGLGSTDTQYF.